Listed here are 14 T cell receptor beta chains from one sample, sequenced in a study of blood T cell repertoires in COVID-19. Sequencing used immunoSEQ multiplex PCR; TCRdb keeps in-frame clones, though not all of them. The table has 180,000 or so clones, 85% to 90% seen once; the top ten hold 9.5% to 13%. Material for sequencing was peripheral blood. All receptors come from a woman aged 55-69 years with COVID-19, enrolled during active disease.

The chain has TRBV6-1 and TRBJ2-2; D is unresolved. The CDR3 runs 15 residues. Trimming stripped 3 bases from V and 1 base from J, with 9 bases between. Germline-derived CDR1 and CDR2 are MNHNS and SASEGT. CDR3 sequence reads: CASSDNRMNTGELFF. CDR3 coding DNA: TGTGCCAGCAGTGATAACAGAATGAACACCGGGGAGCTGTTTTTT.

The rearrangement uses TRBV7-2 and TRBJ2-3; 9 nucleotides agree with TRBD2. Trimming took 3 bases from V and 5 from J; bases not matched to a gene: 6. This CDR3 has 15 residues. The germline gives CDR1 SGHTA, CDR2 FQGNSA. The CDR3 DNA is TGTGCCAGCAGCTTGGTAGCGGGAGTAAAAGATACGCAGTATTTT. Translating it yields CASSLVAGVKDTQYF.

The V and J genes are TRBV4-2 and TRBJ2-3; D might be TRBD2 (5 bases). The CDR3 has 17 residues. V lost 6 bases to trimming and J lost 1 base, with 20 bases between them. Germline lookup yields CDR1 LGHNA and CDR2 YNFKEQ. CDR3 nucleotide sequence: TGTGCCAGCAGACCCAATATAGGTGCGGAGGGCACAGATACGCAGTATTTT. Protein product: CASRPNIGAEGTDTQYF.

The chain couples TRBV30 to TRBJ1-2; the D gene is possibly TRBD1 (6 bases). The CDR3 loop spans 13 amino acids. The V end lost 3 bases, the J end lost 3 bases, and 11 bases lay between the germline ends. The germline V gene has CDR1 GTSNPN and CDR2 SVGIG (reference sequence). In nucleotides, the CDR3 is TGTGCCTGGAGCAGGGGCGTTGACTATGGCTACACCTTC. It translates to CAWSRGVDYGYTF.

The gene calls are TRBV5-4 and TRBJ2-2, with 9 nucleotides matching TRBD2. This CDR3 has 17 residues. The J segment lost 5 bases and the V segment lost 4 bases, leaving 12 bases of the junction unmatched. Germline-derived CDR1 and CDR2 are SGHNT and YYREEE (reference sequence). CDR3 region: CASSPAGGGGRTGELFF. The CDR3 nucleotides read TGTGCCAGCAGCCCCGCGGGGGGGGGCGGGAGAACCGGGGAGCTGTTTTTT.

The J gene is TRBJ2-7, the V gene TRBV9; possibly TRBD1 for D (5 bases). V gave up 0 bases and J gave up 0 bases, with 10 bases separating them. Germline loops: CDR1 SGDLS, CDR2 YYNGEE. CDR3 length equals 15 residues. CDR3 sequence (DNA): TGTGCCAGCAGCGTAGCAGGGATGAACTCCTACGAGCAGTACTTC. Protein: CASSVAGMNSYEQYF.

The chain recombines TRBV7-2 with TRBJ1-2; D ambiguous. Germline V lookup: CDR1 SGHTA, CDR2 FQGNSA. Trimming took off 2 bases at V and 2 bases at J, with 9 bases between the two ends. The CDR3 totals 14 residues. This chain's CDR3 is CASSLYAGNYGYTF. The CDR3 DNA follows: TGTGCCAGCAGCTTATATGCAGGAAACTATGGCTACACCTTC.

This sequence joins TRBV5-1 and TRBJ2-5; 7 bases agree with TRBD1. The trim removed 5 bases at V and 5 bases at J, leaving 3 bases unmatched. Germline values: CDR1 SGHRS, CDR2 YFSETQ. The CDR3 covers 12 residues. The CDR3 DNA reads as TGCGCCAGCAGGGGACAGAGGGAGACCCAGTACTTC. Protein: CASRGQRETQYF.

J is TRBJ2-1 and V is TRBV25-1; D might be TRBD2 (5 bases). Germline CDR1 MGHDK, CDR2 SYGVNS. This CDR3 has 13 amino acids. Trimming took off 3 bases at V and 5 bases at J, with 8 bases between the two ends. CDR3 in amino acids: CASSERAHNEQFF. DNA for the CDR3: TGTGCCAGCAGTGAGCGGGCTCACAATGAGCAGTTCTTC.

The chain combines TRBV30 with TRBJ1-2; 7 nucleotides line up with TRBD1. CDR3 length equals 13 residues. Germline loops: CDR1 GTSNPN, CDR2 SVGIG (reference sequence). V lost 2 bases to trimming and J lost 3 bases; unmatched junction nucleotides: 3. In DNA, the CDR3 is TGTGCCTGGAGTTCGACAGGGCACTATGGCTACACCTTC. Amino acids: CAWSSTGHYGYTF.

The V call is TRBV5-6, the J call TRBJ2-2; D possibly corresponds to TRBD2 (5 bases). The length of the CDR3 is 16 residues. The V gene's germline CDR1 is SGHDT and CDR2 YYEEEE. Trimming shortened V by 0 bases and J by 5 bases, and 14 bases separated the two germline ends. The DNA of the CDR3 is TGTGCCAGCAGCTTGGATGCTAGCCCTCTAACCGGGGAGCTGTTTTTT. Amino acid sequence: CASSLDASPLTGELFF.

The gene calls are TRBV28 and TRBJ1-2, with a tentative D call TRBD1 (6 bases). The CDR3 runs to 12 residues. Trimming left V 5 bases short and J 7 bases short, with 11 bases between. In germline, CDR1 is MDHEN, CDR2 SYDVKM. CDR3: CASSLGGAGYTF. The CDR3 DNA reads as TGTGCCAGCAGTCTCGGGGGGGCTGGCTACACCTTC.

CDR3 DNA sequence: TGTGCCAGCAGTCCCGGGACAGGGAACTATGGCTACACCTTC. Residues: CASSPGTGNYGYTF. The gene calls are TRBV6-2 or TRBV6-3 and TRBJ1-2; TRBD1 aligns across 9 bases. Germline loops: CDR1 MNHEY, CDR2 SVGEGT. J was trimmed by 2 bases and V by 5 bases; bases with no gene match: 3. CDR3 length equals 14 residues.

This rearrangement joins TRBV28 to TRBJ2-5, with 8 bases aligning to TRBD1. After removal of 1 base from V and 2 bases from J, the junction contained 6 bases not matched to a gene. The CDR3 is made up of 16 amino acids. Germline CDR1 MDHEN, CDR2 SYDVKM. In DNA form, the CDR3 reads TGTGCCAGCAGTTTATCAGGGGGCTGGTCACAAGAGACCCAGTACTTC. It yields the protein CASSLSGGWSQETQYF.